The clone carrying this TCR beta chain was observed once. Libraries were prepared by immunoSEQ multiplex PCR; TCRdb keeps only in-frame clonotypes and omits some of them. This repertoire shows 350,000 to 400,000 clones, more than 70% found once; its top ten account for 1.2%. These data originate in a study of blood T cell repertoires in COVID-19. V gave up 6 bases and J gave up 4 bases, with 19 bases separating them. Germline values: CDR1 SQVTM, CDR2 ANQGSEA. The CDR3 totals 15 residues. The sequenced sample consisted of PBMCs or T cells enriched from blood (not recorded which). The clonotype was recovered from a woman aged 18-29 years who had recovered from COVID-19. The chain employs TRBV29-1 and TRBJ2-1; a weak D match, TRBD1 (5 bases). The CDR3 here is CSVGQGLNLYNEQFF. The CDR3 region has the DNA TGCAGCGTAGGGCAGGGCCTCAACCTTTACAATGAGCAGTTCTTC.